The source of this T cell receptor (beta chain) is a study of beta chain features in type 1 diabetes. As every portion of the isolated RNA was reverse transcribed, the sequencing read expressed TCRB transcripts. Stem cell-like memory T cell samples came in at an average of about 920,000 reads. Only in-frame clones appear in the TCRdb table, and some are missing; sequencing was by immunoSEQ multiplex PCR. The sample records 20,000 to 25,000 clones, 55% to 70% being singletons. This clone was detected only a few times. No antigen is known for it. Overall study results and limits: When cDNA is sequenced, cells with high TCR expression could be over-represented. It was among patients, rather than healthy donors, that naive, central memory and Treg TCRB repertoires appeared more similar. Researchers report that Type 1 diabetes patients had moderately but significantly shorter TCRB CDR3s across all four CD4+ subsets.

The CDR3 length is 15 residues. The ends lost 2 bases at V and 6 bases at J; junction bases unmatched: 6. Germline CDR1 is MNHEY and CDR2 is SVGAGI. Sequencing was performed on stem cell memory CD4+ T cells from blood. The chain joins TRBV6-5 to TRBJ2-3; 9 positions match TRBD2. This TCR was recovered from a woman in her thirties or forties with type 1 diabetes. As DNA, the CDR3 is TGTGCCAGCAGTTACCATGCGGGAGGGTGGGATACGCAGTATTTT. This translates into CASSYHAGGWDTQYF.